This T cell receptor beta chain stems from a study of blood T cell repertoires in COVID-19. Study details: Researchers got acute and convalescent COVID-19 samples from the United States, Italy and Spain. Sample material is recorded as cDNA or gDNA derived from T cells, B-cell-depleted T cells, or PBMCs.

Assay used: immunoSEQ multiplex PCR; TCRdb lists only in-frame clones, some missing. The top ten clones hold 4% of a sample with about 140,000 clones, more than 65% of them seen once. Per the germline V gene, CDR1 is MDHEN and CDR2 is SYDVKM. The CDR3 runs to 14 residues. Trimming took 4 bases from V and 5 from J, leaving 13 bases between them. This chain joins TRBV28 and TRBJ2-3; the D is unclear. The clonotype was recovered from a woman aged 55 to 70 with acute or convalescent COVID-19. What was sequenced was peripheral blood. In nucleotides, the CDR3 is TGTGCCAGCAGTTCAGGCCCTCTCGGAGATACGCAGTATTTT. Its protein is CASSSGPLGDTQYF.